This T cell receptor beta chain was found in a study of cytomegalovirus exposure and HLA in healthy donors. About the research overall: An earlier analysis identified 95 million to 120 million unique TCR beta sequences in approximately 170 million T cells. Broader study findings: Later analysis demonstrated an association between a missense DCLRE1C variant and TCR beta V- and J-gene trimming. Productive status was seen about 90% or about 30% of the time for most TCR beta V segments in an earlier analysis. Three chains linked to CMV were shown in vitro to be specific for CMV antigens.

Germline lookup yields CDR1 LGHNA and CDR2 YSLEER. J was trimmed by 4 bases and V by 3 bases; bases with no gene match: 4. The CDR3 has 14 amino acids. The table lists this clone with a few counts. Its antigen remains unidentified. The study ran its PCR with 60 Vbeta and 13 Jbeta primers. Libraries were prepared by immunoSEQ multiplex PCR; TCRdb keeps only in-frame clonotypes and omits some of them. In the table there are roughly 200,000 clones, 80% of which are singletons. This receptor was obtained from a man aged 35-49 years in good health and CMV-seronegative. The rearrangement links TRBV4-3 to TRBJ1-2, with 8 bases matching TRBD1. Sequenced sample: PBMCs. In DNA form, the CDR3 reads TGCGCCAGCAGCCAGTGGACAGGGAGCTATGGCTACACCTTC. Its protein is CASSQWTGSYGYTF.